A selection of T cell receptor beta chains follows, all from one sample in a study of shared clonotypes between healthy human individuals. The repertoire was sequenced with immunoSEQ multiplex PCR; TCRdb's copy has only in-frame clones and lacks some. This table has 1,400,000 or so clones, approximately 98.5% appearing once. Sequences were obtained from naive CD4+ T cells sorted from blood. All receptors derive from a young man in good health. The conserved cysteine and the conserved F or W are not part of the CDR3 here. Size values are once, few and many counts, or a class for expanded clones, and some rows have none.

>.|TRBV2|TRBJ1-4
ASSASRDRVRYEKLF
>.|TRBV4-1|TRBJ1-1
ASRTDGTVNTEAF
>.|TRBV7-9|TRBJ1-2
ASSPGSNYGYT
>.|TRBV2|TRBJ2-5
ASTGTSGRKTQY
>.|TRBV19|TRBJ2-7
ASSLPAPGLAGGAYEQY
>.|TRBV6-5|TRBJ2-7
ASSTGQGISYEQY
>once|TRBV12-5|TRBJ2-5
ASGLVQGTQY
>.|TRBV7-3|TRBJ2-6
ASTNSGANVLT
>.|TRBV28|TRBJ2-7
ASSRGSAYEQY
>.|TRBV4-2|TRBJ2-1
ASSQALVTGRGEQF
>.|TRBV2|TRBJ2-7
ASRDSGRALYEQY
>.|TRBV2|TRBJ2-3
ASSRLAGGDTQY
>.|TRBV5-4|TRBJ2-1
ASSFPKSSYNEQF
>.|TRBV5-4|TRBJ2-1
ASSAAAVGGGSNEQF
>.|TRBV7-9|TRBJ1-5
ASSSPTGGPHQPQH
>.|TRBV29-1|TRBJ2-1
SVTPGGDEQF
>.|TRBV7-6|TRBJ2-1
ASSSKGGVFYNEQF
>once|TRBV18|TRBJ2-1
ASSPLGLAGGGEQF
>.|TRBV18|TRBJ2-1
ASSLYLGLGGNEQF
>.|TRBV18|TRBJ2-5
ASSLTSGRYETQY
>.|TRBV10-1|TRBJ2-1
ASGGTSGTYNEQF
>.|TRBV15|TRBJ2-6
ATSRGRDPVLT
>.|TRBV9|TRBJ2-1
ASSAGGSSYNEQF
>.|TRBV7-9|TRBJ1-2
ASTNSLKVVPLYGYT